This TCR beta chain was recovered during a study of shared clonotypes between healthy human individuals. Findings and caveats of the study: Few donors limited the genetic and exposure-history diversity represented. Incompleteness in sorted-subset sequencing, despite large depth, was shown by rarefaction.

The CDR3 runs to 15 residues. The germline CDR1 and CDR2 sequences are SGHDN and FVKESK. Trimming took 3 bases from V and 4 from J, leaving 16 bases between them. Sorted-subset replicate PCR reactions were performed with about 190 ng DNA, corresponding to tens of thousands of T cell genomes. Some clones are missing from TCRdb's copy, which holds only in-frame ones; the method was immunoSEQ multiplex PCR. The data show about 2.1 million clones, 90% to 95% seen once. Naive-designated CD8 cells lacked CD45RO, were positively enriched for CCR7, and omitted terminally differentiated effector memory CD45RA+ cells. This clone appeared a single time. Its cognate antigen is unknown.

The chain joins TRBV14 to TRBJ2-7; weak D call: TRBD2 (6 bases). Sequencing was performed on naive CD8+ T cells from PBMCs. This TCR was recovered from a man between 18 and 35 years old in good health. Some clones in this sample may be carry-over from other donors' samples. CDR3 protein: CASSQAHFGSYEQYF. CDR3 nucleotide sequence: TGTGCCAGCAGCCAGGCTCATTTCGGGAGTTACGAGCAGTACTTC.